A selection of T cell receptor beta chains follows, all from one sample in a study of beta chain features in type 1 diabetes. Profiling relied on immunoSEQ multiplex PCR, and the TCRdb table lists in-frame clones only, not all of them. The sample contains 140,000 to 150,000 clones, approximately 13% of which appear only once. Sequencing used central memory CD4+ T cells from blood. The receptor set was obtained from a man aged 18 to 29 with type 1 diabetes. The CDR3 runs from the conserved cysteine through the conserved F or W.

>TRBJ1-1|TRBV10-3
CAISELAGDSEAFF
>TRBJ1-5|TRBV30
CAWSVALGRQPQHF
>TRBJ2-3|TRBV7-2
CASSPVIAGADTQYF
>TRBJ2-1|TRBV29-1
CSATSGGRNNEQFF
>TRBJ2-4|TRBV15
CATSRDKAPAKNIQYF
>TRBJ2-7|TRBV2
CASRREGGEQYF
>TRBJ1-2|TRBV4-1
CASSPPGNYGYTF
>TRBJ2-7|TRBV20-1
CSASPLSEQYF
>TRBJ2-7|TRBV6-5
CASSYKWTGVSYEQYF
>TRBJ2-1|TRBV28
CASSPPDEAYNEQFF
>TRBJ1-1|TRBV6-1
CASSARAVVGTEAFF
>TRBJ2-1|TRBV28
CASSAGNYNEQFF
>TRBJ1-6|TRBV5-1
CASSSDSSSPPLHF
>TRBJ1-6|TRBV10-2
CASKSGMDSPLHF
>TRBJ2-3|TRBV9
CASNFVGDSTDTQYF
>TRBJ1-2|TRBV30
CAWSVQGAYGYTF
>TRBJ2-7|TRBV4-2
CASSPTSESSYEQYF
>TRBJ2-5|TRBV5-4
CASSFGQAGGQETQYF
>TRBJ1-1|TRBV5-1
CASSLQGANTEAFF
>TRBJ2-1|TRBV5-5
CASSLQGAVINEQFF
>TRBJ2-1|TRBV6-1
CATQLRTSGSEEQFF
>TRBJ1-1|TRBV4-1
CASSHLMDGWGTEAFF
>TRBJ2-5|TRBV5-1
CASSPNQGGQETQYF
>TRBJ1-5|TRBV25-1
CASSEYLANQPQHF
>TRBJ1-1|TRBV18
CASSRTGRESEAFF
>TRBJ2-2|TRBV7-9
CASSEGGPLNTGELFF
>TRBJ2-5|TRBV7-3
CASSLGIGEKETQYF